The 13 T cell receptor beta chains below were found in one sample sequenced in a study of CD8 T cells in ankylosing spondylitis. Each CDR3 protein is one row after TCRdb ran MiXCR on the 5' RACE reads. The table lists 300,000 to 350,000 distinct CDR3 sequences, around 20% of them singletons, with roughly 4% in the top ten. The specimen was blood, either unsorted or a sorted T cell fraction (not recorded which). These TCRs come from a female donor with ankylosing spondylitis or in good health (not recorded which).

This sequence joins TRBV6-1 and TRBJ1-2; D gene ambiguous. CDR1 is MNHNS and CDR2 is SASEGT in the germline V gene. The CDR3 runs 12 residues. V dropped 4 bases and J dropped 8 bases, with 11 bases sitting between them. CDR3: CASSVPTAGYTF. The DNA of the CDR3 is TGTGCCAGCAGTGTACCGACCGCGGGCTACACCTTC.

In this sample, this clonotype turned up once. One junction end does not reproduce the germline sequence, and a read error may be involved. V usage is TRBV7-9 and J usage is TRBJ2-1, with D possibly being TRBD1 (6 bases). CDR1 and CDR2 from the germline V gene are SEHNR and FQNEAQ (reference sequence). This CDR3 comprises 17 residues. CDR3 loop: CASSLATGISSYNEQFF. The CDR3 region has the DNA TGTGCCAGCAGCCTAGCCACAGGGATAAGCTCCTACAATGAGCAGTTCTTC. The full variable domain, in which reference TRBV7-9 and TRBJ2-1 provide the parts outside the CDR3, is DTGVSQNPRHKITKRGQNVTFRCDPISEHNRLYWYRQTLGQGPEFLTYFQNEAQLEKSRLLSDRFSAERPKGSFSTLEIQRTEQGDSAMYLCASSLATGISSYNEQFFGPGTRLTVL.

This clonotype was seen a handful of times. The chain employs TRBV4-1 and TRBJ1-4; D not resolved. Deletions cut 0 bases from V and 4 bases from J, with 15 bases between. The CDR3 sequence is 17 residues long. CDR1 and CDR2 (germline): MGHRA, YSYEKL. CDR3 sequence reads: CASSQEGRATFNEKLFF. CDR3 nucleotide sequence: TGCGCCAGCAGCCAAGAAGGACGGGCAACATTTAATGAAAAACTGTTTTTT.

The rearrangement links TRBV5-5 to TRBJ2-1; a possible D gene is TRBD1 (6 bases). The V end was cut by 2 bases, the J end by 3 bases, with 9 bases between. Germline lookup yields CDR1 SGHKS and CDR2 YYEKEE (reference sequence). The CDR3 is 14 amino acids. For the CDR3, the DNA is TGTGCCAGCAGCTTTCCAGGGGACTACAATGAGCAGTTCTTC. Protein: CASSFPGDYNEQFF.

This clonotype was picked up a small number of times. The J gene is TRBJ2-1, the V gene TRBV28; 11 bases align to TRBD2. Trimming removed 4 bases from V and 6 bases from J; junction bases left unmatched: 8. Germline lookup yields CDR1 MDHEN and CDR2 SYDVKM. The CDR3 length is 16 residues. The CDR3 reads CASSSELAGERNEQFF. The CDR3 coding sequence is TGTGCCAGCAGTTCTGAACTAGCGGGAGAACGCAATGAGCAGTTCTTC.

This clonotype was seen a few times. The CDR3 here is CASSLAGRSQETQYF. The CDR3 coding sequence is TGTGCCAGCAGTTTAGCGGGCAGGTCCCAAGAGACCCAGTACTTC. This chain joins TRBV12-3 or TRBV12-4 and TRBJ2-5; no firm D call. The CDR3 covers 15 residues. V was clipped by 0 bases and J by 1 base, with 9 bases between them.

The chain carries TRBV20-1 and TRBJ2-5; D is unresolved. Trimming stripped 0 bases from V and 5 bases from J, with 13 bases between. Germline V gene lookup returns CDR1 DFQATT and CDR2 SNEGSKA (reference sequence). The CDR3 sequence is 14 residues long. CDR3 DNA sequence: TGCAGTGCTAGAGATCGTAGGAGATGGGAGACCCAGTACTTC. It codes for CSARDRRRWETQYF.

Many counts were recorded for this clonotype. V usage is TRBV20-1 and J usage is TRBJ1-5; the D is unclear. Germline lookup yields CDR1 DFQATT and CDR2 SNEGSKA (reference sequence). This CDR3 has 14 residues. The V and J ends lost 5 bases and 7 bases respectively, with 18 bases between them. CDR3 nucleotide sequence: TGCAGTGCTGATCTCATCGGGCCAGGACAGCCCCAGCATTTT. Its protein is CSADLIGPGQPQHF.

The chain is built from TRBV6-2 or TRBV6-3 and TRBJ1-1; D may be TRBD1 (6 bases). Deletions cut 0 bases from V and 1 base from J, with 12 bases between. The V gene's germline CDR1 is MNHEY and CDR2 SVGEGT. This CDR3 region has 16 residues. The CDR3 DNA reads as TGTGCCAGCAGTTACTCTTTGGACAGACCGAACACTGAAGCTTTCTTT. It is translated as CASSYSLDRPNTEAFF.

This clonotype was seen at least ten times. This chain joins TRBV20-1 and TRBJ1-1, with D perhaps matching TRBD1 (5 bases). There are 14 residues in the CDR3. Germline loops: CDR1 DFQATT, CDR2 SNEGSKA (reference sequence). The ends were cut back, 1 base at V and 5 bases at J, with 14 bases in the middle. In DNA form, the CDR3 reads TGCAGTGCTAGAGGGCTGGGGCGGAGGACTGAAGCTTTCTTT. Residues: CSARGLGRRTEAFF.

The chain recombines TRBV27 with TRBJ2-1; possible D gene TRBD2, 5 bases. Germline V lookup: CDR1 MNHEY, CDR2 SMNVEV (reference sequence). This CDR3 is 14 amino acids long. Trimming stripped 6 bases from V and 5 bases from J, with 14 bases between. CDR3 in amino acids: CASSIRGRHNEQFF. The CDR3 DNA reads TGTGCCAGCAGCATTAGAGGGCGCCACAATGAGCAGTTCTTC.

This clonotype was recorded many times. The rearrangement links TRBV4-3 to TRBJ1-1; D is possibly TRBD1 (5 bases). V was shortened by 5 bases and J by 3 bases, with 10 bases between the two germline ends. The CDR3 runs 13 residues. The germline CDR1 and CDR2 sequences are LGHNA and YSLEER. The CDR3 coding sequence is TGCGCCAGCAGCTGGGGGTATTACACTGAAGCTTTCTTT. This translates into CASSWGYYTEAFF.

The chain recombines TRBV20-1 with TRBJ2-7; D is tentatively TRBD1 or TRBD2 (5 bases each). The CDR3 has 11 amino acids. Germline CDR1 reads DFQATT; CDR2 reads SNEGSKA (reference sequence). The V end was cut by 4 bases, the J end by 7 bases, with 11 bases between. The CDR3 nucleotides are TGCAGTGCTACCTCGGGGCGGGAGCAGTACTTC. It translates to CSATSGREQYF.